This entry describes one TCR beta chain. Its cognate antigen has yet to be identified. No base-level quality is on record; no much larger clone is a single base apart. This sample stems from a study of glioma-infiltrating T cells after dendritic cell vaccination (dated by TCRdb to the mid-2010s). For the study in its entirety: Of the approximately 15 glioblastoma patients in the cohort, all drawn from Phase I and II dendritic cell vaccination trials, 9 were newly diagnosed and 6 had recurrent disease. Patients received autologous tumor lysate-pulsed dendritic cell vaccination between about 2003 and 2012. The vaccine was prepared from monocyte-derived dendritic cells that were cultured for seven days with IL-4 and GM-CSF and then pulsed overnight with autologous tumor lysate. Patients received three intradermal dendritic cell vaccine injections at biweekly intervals in the arm below the axilla. In glioblastoma patients vaccinated with dendritic cells, deep sequencing of TCR beta CDR3 regions served to measure tumor-infiltrating lymphocyte content and to compare repertoires between tumor and blood. Survival after dendritic cell vaccination was correlated with TCR sequencing metrics, including TIL content and tumor-blood repertoire overlap.

The immunoSEQ assay amplified TCRB CDR3 regions from roughly 2 micrograms of genomic DNA, or from all available DNA when less than that amount was available. Multiplex PCR used 60 forward primers for TCR V beta segments and 13 reverse primers for J beta segments. To estimate reads per starting template, synthetic control templates were spiked into each sample at limiting dilution. The Illumina HiSeq System generated sequencing reads of 87 bp. Per the authors' processing: PCR and sequencing errors were removed by merging closely related sequences with a nearest neighbor algorithm. TCR overlap was defined as the percentage of unique tumor TCR beta sequences that were also found in the peripheral blood of the same patient. TCRdb retrieved this table from immuneACCESS and kept in-frame rearrangements only. Not all clones are present; in checked studies, unresolved V genes account for under half, and no reason is known for the remainder. The V and J calls and clone size come from that table; D and trimming were worked out from the DNA. The sample table records tens of thousands of clones; 85% of these occur just once. Together, the top ten hold 8.5% of the sample.

This specimen's time point label, per the study, means: after dendritic cell vaccination, including at tumor progression/relapse. Patients were selected for having adequate residual fresh-frozen tumor tissue and more than two years of available survival data. Although molecular status otherwise differed among the glioblastoma patients, no patient had an isocitrate dehydrogenase mutation. PBMC collection took place before vaccination, two weeks after the third vaccination, and at tumor progression if progression occurred. The Qiagen DNeasy Blood extraction Kit was used to extract genomic DNA. V was cut back by 1 base and J by 4 bases, leaving a gap of 12 bases between them. The germline V gene sets CDR1 to SGHTA and CDR2 to FQGNSA. Including cysteine and phenylalanine, the CDR3 has 15 amino acids. The DNA shown is the 45-base CDR3, in frame from base 1. Overall study outcomes, separate from this receptor: Longer time to progression and overall survival after dendritic cell vaccination were predicted by higher estimated pretreatment TIL content. The TCR overlap response model with three groups was called speculative and said to need prospective validation. TCR clonality showed no direct relationship with survival, which suggests that a diverse polyclonal response may be important. The cohort was small and heterogeneous, only a few patients had full blood and tumor sets, and even fewer had initial-recurrent tumor pairs.

The clonotype was recovered from a human donor with glioblastoma. The sample in question was blood, obtained after dendritic cell vaccination. This chain is built from TRBV7-2 and TRBJ2-3, and the D gene may be TRBD1, 5 bases matching. The CDR3: CASSLEGRAPDTQYF. The nucleotide sequence reads TGTGCCAGCAGCTTAGAGGGCAGGGCGCCAGATACGCAGTATTTT.